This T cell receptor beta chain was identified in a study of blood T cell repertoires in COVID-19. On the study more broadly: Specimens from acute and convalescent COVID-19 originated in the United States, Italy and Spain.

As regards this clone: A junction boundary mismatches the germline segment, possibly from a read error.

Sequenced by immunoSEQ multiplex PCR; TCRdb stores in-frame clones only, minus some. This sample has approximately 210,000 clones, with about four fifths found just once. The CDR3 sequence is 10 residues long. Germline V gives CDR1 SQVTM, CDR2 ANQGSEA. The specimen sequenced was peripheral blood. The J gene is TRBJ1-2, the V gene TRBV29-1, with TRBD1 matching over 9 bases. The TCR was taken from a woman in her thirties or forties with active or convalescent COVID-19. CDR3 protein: CSVEGTGTYF. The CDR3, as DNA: TGCAGCGTAGAAGGGACAGGGACCTACTTC.